The 5 T cell receptor beta chains in this list originate from one sample, sequenced in a study of blood T cells in healthy people across ages. For the second PCR, which ran for 7 to 11 cycles, a sample-barcoded 5' primer and a J-beta primer mix were used. MiXCR was run by TCRdb on the 5' RACE reads, yielding one entry per CDR3 protein. The sample includes over a million distinct CDR3 sequences, 42% of them seen just once. Sequenced material: blood. The receptors stem from a woman between 18 and 29 years old in good health.

The table lists this clonotype with a few counts. The V call is TRBV5-1, the J call TRBJ2-6, with 8 bases fitting TRBD1. The CDR3 consists of 14 residues. Germline CDR1 SGHRS, CDR2 YFSETQ. V trimming: 3 bases; J trimming: 12 bases; junction bases outside the gene matches: 8. The CDR3 spells CASSYQDRGGVLTF. Written as DNA, the CDR3 is TGCGCCAGCAGCTACCAAGACAGGGGAGGCGTCCTGACTTTC. Supplemented by reference TRBV5-1 and TRBJ2-6, the full variable domain reads KAGVTQTPRYLIKTRGQQVTLSCSPISGHRSVSWYQQTPGQGLQFLFEYFSETQRNKGNFPGRFSGRQFSNSRSEMNVSTLELGDSALYLCASSYQDRGGVLTFGAGSRLTVL.

Only a few counts were recorded for this clonotype. The chain combines TRBV3-1 with TRBJ2-7, with D perhaps TRBD1 (5 bases). Germline V gene lookup returns CDR1 LGHDT and CDR2 YNNKEL (reference sequence). The germline V and J ends were trimmed by 3 bases and 3 bases, with 12 bases remaining between them. This CDR3 has 14 amino acids. CDR3 nucleotide sequence: TGTGCCAGCAGCCATCTACAGGAGAACTACGAGCAGTACTTC. Translated: CASSHLQENYEQYF.

This clonotype was detected once. J is TRBJ2-5 and V is TRBV5-1, with D perhaps matching TRBD1 (5 bases). The CDR3 is made up of 13 amino acids. The V and J ends lost 6 bases and 7 bases respectively, with 16 bases between them. CDR1 is SGHRS, CDR2 YFSETQ, per germline. The CDR3: CASNLGDTGTQYF. The DNA of the CDR3 is TGCGCCAGCAACTTAGGAGATACAGGGACCCAGTACTTC.

V usage is TRBV3-1 and J usage is TRBJ2-7; TRBD2 aligns across 8 bases. The CDR3 runs 13 residues. Trimming at V came to 4 bases and at J to 7 bases, leaving 6 bases not matched to a gene. The germline V gene has CDR1 LGHDT and CDR2 YNNKEL (reference sequence). CDR3 nucleotides: TGTGCCAGCAGCCGGGCCCCTAGCGGGGAGCAGTACTTC. This gives the protein CASSRAPSGEQYF.

This clonotype was seen a handful of times. The chain has TRBV6-5 and TRBJ2-4, with TRBD2 matching 9 bases. The J call may be in error: the DNA end matches TRBJ2-7 better. The CDR3 is 15 amino acids. CDR1 and CDR2 from the germline V gene are MNHEY and SVGAGI. CDR3 DNA: TGTGCCAGCAGTCCCAGACTAGCGGCTCCCTACGAGCAGTACTTC. It is translated as CASSPRLAAPYEQYF.